These 11 T cell receptor beta chains came from one sample sequenced in a study of post-analysis software for immune sequencing data. Regarding the study as a whole: Four to six TRBV segments were significantly more frequent in patients than in controls. TRBV5-6, TRBV5-1 and TRBV20-1 were among these segments.

Unique molecular identifiers featured in each of the TCR beta cDNA libraries. TCRdb re-derived calls from the PCR reads in MiXCR, one entry per CDR3 protein. The sample has about 540,000 distinct CDR3 sequences, under 40% seen once; the top ten hold 4.5% to 7.5%. Their recognized antigens are unknown. The sample comprised blood. These TCRs come from a girl aged 2-17 years with multiple sclerosis.

V usage is TRBV20-1 and J usage is TRBJ1-6; D not certain. CDR3 length: 14 residues. Trimming took off 0 bases at V and 10 bases at J, with 13 bases between the two ends. CDR1 DFQATT and CDR2 SNEGSKA come from the germline V gene (reference sequence). CDR3 loop: CSAREGGLGSPLHF. CDR3 nucleotide sequence: TGCAGTGCTAGAGAGGGAGGGTTGGGGTCACCCCTCCACTTT.

The chain joins TRBV5-1 to TRBJ2-5; 7 bases are shared with TRBD1. The CDR3 spans 18 residues. The V and J ends lost 3 bases and 2 bases, in that order; junction bases with no gene match: 16. CDR1 and CDR2 from the germline V gene are SGHRS and YFSETQ. CDR3 sequence reads: CASSSSRDRLPGQETQYF. CDR3 sequence (DNA): TGCGCCAGCAGCTCGTCCCGGGACAGATTACCAGGACAAGAGACCCAGTACTTC.

The chain combines TRBV7-9 with TRBJ2-5; possible D gene TRBD1, 5 bases. The better agreement between TRBJ2-7 and the DNA end casts doubt on the J call. Per germline, CDR1 SEHNR and CDR2 FQNEAQ (reference sequence). The CDR3 covers 14 residues. CDR3: CASSSSLGLNEQYF. CDR3 bases: TGTGCCAGCAGCTCCTCCCTGGGGCTCAACGAGCAGTACTTC.

In its sample, this clonotype was seen a few times. The chain recombines TRBV7-3 with TRBJ2-7, with 10 bases matching TRBD1. After removal of 5 bases from V and 3 bases from J, the junction contained 7 bases not matched to a gene. The CDR3 is 15 residues long. CDR1 is SGHTA, CDR2 FQGTGA, per germline. The CDR3 loop is CASSLGTGVLYEQYF. DNA for the CDR3: TGTGCCAGCAGCCTTGGGACAGGGGTCCTCTACGAGCAGTACTTC.

The genes are TRBV27 and TRBJ2-1; D is possibly TRBD2 (6 bases). The CDR3 covers 14 residues. Germline assignment: CDR1 MNHEY and CDR2 SMNVEV (reference sequence). The V end was cut by 5 bases, the J end by 4 bases, with 12 bases between. The CDR3 bases are TGTGCCAGCAGTCAGGGACTCGGGTACAATGAGCAGTTCTTC. It is translated as CASSQGLGYNEQFF.

The chain couples TRBV12-3 or TRBV12-4 to TRBJ2-3; 14 bases line up with TRBD2. This CDR3 spans 19 amino acids. Unmatched junction bases numbered 14, after V lost 4 bases and J lost 5 bases. CDR3 in amino acids: CASSSPVNRLAGGLDTQYF. CDR3 sequence (DNA): TGTGCCAGCAGTTCCCCCGTCAATCGACTAGCGGGGGGGCTAGATACGCAGTATTTT.

Only a few counts were recorded for this clonotype. V gene TRBV5-6 combines with J gene TRBJ2-5; 10 bases match TRBD2. CDR1 is SGHDT, CDR2 YYEEEE, per germline. Trimming removed 0 bases from V and 5 bases from J; junction bases left unmatched: 7. The CDR3 is 16 residues long. The CDR3 here is CASSLAHLAGVETQYF. Here the CDR3 DNA reads TGTGCCAGCAGCTTGGCTCATCTAGCGGGGGTGGAGACCCAGTACTTC.

The chain is built from TRBV7-3 and TRBJ2-2; D unclear. This CDR3 has 14 residues. V lost 1 base and J 4 bases, leaving 7 bases between the germline ends. CDR1 and CDR2 from the germline V gene are SGHTA and FQGTGA. The CDR3 DNA sequence: TGTGCCAGCAGCTTAAACTCACGCACCGGGGAGCTGTTTTTT. It translates to CASSLNSRTGELFF.

This clonotype was seen only a few times. V is TRBV5-1 and J is TRBJ2-1; TRBD2 agrees at 8 bases. Germline V gene lookup returns CDR1 SGHRS and CDR2 YFSETQ. The CDR3 loop spans 16 amino acids. V was clipped by 3 bases and J by 1 base; unmatched bases: 6. CDR3 bases: TGCGCCAGCAGCTCGATAGCGGGGACGTCCTACAATGAGCAGTTCTTC. Amino acids: CASSSIAGTSYNEQFF.

This chain links TRBV12-3 or TRBV12-4 with TRBJ2-4, with TRBD1 identical over 7 bases. The CDR3 runs to 14 residues. V lost 5 bases to trimming and J lost 8 bases; unmatched junction nucleotides: 9. CDR3 nucleotide sequence: TGTGCCAGCAGTCTAGGACAGGCAGAGGACATTCAGTACTTC. As protein: CASSLGQAEDIQYF.

This chain uses TRBV20-1 with TRBJ2-3; possible D gene TRBD1, 6 bases. The V end was cut by 3 bases, the J end by 0 bases, with 10 bases between. There are 14 residues in the CDR3. Germline V gene data show CDR1 as DFQATT and CDR2 as SNEGSKA (reference sequence). CDR3 sequence: CSASGDTSTDTQYF. CDR3 nucleotides: TGCAGTGCTAGCGGGGACACTAGCACAGATACGCAGTATTTT.